This T cell receptor beta chain comes out of a study of CD8+ T cells in alopecia areata. Findings and limits, study-wide: There was only one nonresponder, so it was unclear how baseline CD8+ expansion relates to response.

The treatment here: oral pan-JAK inhibitor, 5-10 mg twice daily. RNA extraction and reverse transcription yielded cDNA as sequencing template. Libraries were prepared by immunoSEQ multiplex PCR; TCRdb keeps only in-frame clonotypes and omits some of them. The sample holds some 210,000 clones; 66% are singletons and the top ten take more than 1%. To note about this clone: Its antigen is unidentified.

The CDR3 runs to 13 residues. From germline, CDR1 is GTSNPN and CDR2 SVGIG (reference sequence). Trimming left V 4 bases short and J 5 bases short, with 14 bases between. The J gene is TRBJ1-1, the V gene TRBV30; D gene uncertain. Material: CD4+ T cells sorted from blood, obtained at week 44, from a patient treated with tofacitinib. The receptor was isolated from a human donor with alopecia areata. CDR3 bases: TGTGCCTGGACGTTTGGGCCGGGGACTGAAGCTTTCTTT. Protein product: CAWTFGPGTEAFF.